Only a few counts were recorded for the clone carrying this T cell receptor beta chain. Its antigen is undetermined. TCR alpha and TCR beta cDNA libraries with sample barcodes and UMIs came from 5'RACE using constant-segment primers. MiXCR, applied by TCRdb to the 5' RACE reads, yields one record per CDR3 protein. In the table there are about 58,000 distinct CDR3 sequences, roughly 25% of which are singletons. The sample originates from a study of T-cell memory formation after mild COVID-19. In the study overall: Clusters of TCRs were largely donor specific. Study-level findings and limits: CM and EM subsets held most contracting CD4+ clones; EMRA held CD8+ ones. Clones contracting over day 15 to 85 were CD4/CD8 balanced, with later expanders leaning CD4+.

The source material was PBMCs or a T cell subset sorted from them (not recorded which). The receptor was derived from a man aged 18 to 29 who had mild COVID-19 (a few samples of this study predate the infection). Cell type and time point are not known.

CDR3 sequence (DNA): TGTGCCACCAGTGATTTGCAGGGGGATACGCAGTATTTT. It codes for CATSDLQGDTQYF. The V gene is TRBV24-1, the J gene TRBJ2-3; D possibly corresponds to TRBD1 (6 bases). With 0 bases removed from V and 6 bases from J, the gap between germline ends came to 6 bases. The CDR3 consists of 13 residues. Germline V lookup: CDR1 KGHDR, CDR2 SFDVKD.